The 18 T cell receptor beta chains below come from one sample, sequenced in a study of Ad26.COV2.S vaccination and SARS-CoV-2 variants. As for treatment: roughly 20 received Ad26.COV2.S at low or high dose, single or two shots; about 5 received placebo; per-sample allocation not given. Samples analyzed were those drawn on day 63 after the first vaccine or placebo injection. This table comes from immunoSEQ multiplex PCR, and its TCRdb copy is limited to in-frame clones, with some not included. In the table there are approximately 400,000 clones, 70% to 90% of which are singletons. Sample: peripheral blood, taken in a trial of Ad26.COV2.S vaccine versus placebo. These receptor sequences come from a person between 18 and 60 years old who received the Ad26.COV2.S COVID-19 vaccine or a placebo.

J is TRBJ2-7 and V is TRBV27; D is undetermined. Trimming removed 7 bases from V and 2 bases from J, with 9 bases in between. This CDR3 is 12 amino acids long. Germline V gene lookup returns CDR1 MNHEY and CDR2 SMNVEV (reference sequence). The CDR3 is CASKSDPYEQYF. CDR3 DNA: TGTGCCAGCAAGAGCGATCCCTACGAGCAGTACTTC.

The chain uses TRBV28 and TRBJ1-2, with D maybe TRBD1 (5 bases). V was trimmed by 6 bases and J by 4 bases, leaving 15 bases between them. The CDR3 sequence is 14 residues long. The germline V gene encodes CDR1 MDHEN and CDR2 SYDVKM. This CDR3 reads CASSTTQDRYGYTF. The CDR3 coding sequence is TGTGCCAGCAGCACCACACAGGATCGCTATGGCTACACCTTC.

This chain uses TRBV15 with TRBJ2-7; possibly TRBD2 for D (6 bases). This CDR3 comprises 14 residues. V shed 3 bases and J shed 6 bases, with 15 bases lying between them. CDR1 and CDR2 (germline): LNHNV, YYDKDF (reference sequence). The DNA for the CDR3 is TGTGCCACCAGCAGGGGAGGCGAGGATGGCGAGCAGTACTTC. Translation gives CATSRGGEDGEQYF.

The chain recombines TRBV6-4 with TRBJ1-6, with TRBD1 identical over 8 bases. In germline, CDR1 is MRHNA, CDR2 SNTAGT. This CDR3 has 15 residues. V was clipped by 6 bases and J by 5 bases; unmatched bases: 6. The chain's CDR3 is CASRVEDRDNSPLHF. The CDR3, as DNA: TGTGCCAGCAGGGTCGAGGACAGGGATAATTCACCCCTCCACTTT.

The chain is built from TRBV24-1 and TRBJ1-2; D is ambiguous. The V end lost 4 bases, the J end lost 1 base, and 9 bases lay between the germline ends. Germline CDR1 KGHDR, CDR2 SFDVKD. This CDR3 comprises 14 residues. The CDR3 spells CATSEATGNYGYTF. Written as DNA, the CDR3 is TGTGCCACCAGTGAGGCGACTGGTAACTATGGCTACACCTTC.

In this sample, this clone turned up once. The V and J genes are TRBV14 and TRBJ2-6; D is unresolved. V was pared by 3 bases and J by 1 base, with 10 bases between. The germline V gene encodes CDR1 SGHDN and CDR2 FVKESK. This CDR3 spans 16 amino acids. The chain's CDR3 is CASSQHRQSGANVLTF. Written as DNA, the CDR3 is TGTGCCAGCAGCCAGCATCGACAATCTGGGGCCAACGTCCTGACTTTC.

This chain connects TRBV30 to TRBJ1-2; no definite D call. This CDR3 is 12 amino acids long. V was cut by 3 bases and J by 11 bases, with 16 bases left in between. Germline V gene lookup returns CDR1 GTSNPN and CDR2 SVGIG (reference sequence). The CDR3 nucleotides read TGTGCCTGGAGACAGATCCTTCTGGGGTACACCTTC. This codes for CAWRQILLGYTF.

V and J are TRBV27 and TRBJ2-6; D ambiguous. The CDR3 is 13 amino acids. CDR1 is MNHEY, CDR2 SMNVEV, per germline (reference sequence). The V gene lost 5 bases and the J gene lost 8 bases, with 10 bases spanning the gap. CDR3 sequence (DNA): TGTGCCAGCAGTGGTCAGTGGACCAACGTCCTGACTTTC. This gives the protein CASSGQWTNVLTF.

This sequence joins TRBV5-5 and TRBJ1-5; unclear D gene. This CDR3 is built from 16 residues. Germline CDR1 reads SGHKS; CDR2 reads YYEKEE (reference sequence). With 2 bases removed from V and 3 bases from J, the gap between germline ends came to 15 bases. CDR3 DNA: TGTGCCAGCAGCTTTCGAGACTGGCAGGACAATCAGCCCCAGCATTTT. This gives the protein CASSFRDWQDNQPQHF.

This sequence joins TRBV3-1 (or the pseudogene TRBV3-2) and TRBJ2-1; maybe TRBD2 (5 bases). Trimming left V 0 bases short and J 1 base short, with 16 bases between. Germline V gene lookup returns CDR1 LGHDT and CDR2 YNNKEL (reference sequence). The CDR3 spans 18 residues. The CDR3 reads CASSQEASKGGSYNEQFF. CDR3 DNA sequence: TGTGCCAGCAGCCAAGAGGCCAGCAAGGGCGGGTCCTACAATGAGCAGTTCTTC.

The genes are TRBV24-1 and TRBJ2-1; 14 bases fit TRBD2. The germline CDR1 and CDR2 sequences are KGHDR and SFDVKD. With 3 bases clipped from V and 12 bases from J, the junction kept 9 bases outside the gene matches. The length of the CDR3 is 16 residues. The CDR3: CATSDPGLAGDFRQFF. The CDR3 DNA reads TGTGCCACCAGTGATCCGGGACTAGCGGGAGACTTTCGGCAGTTCTTC.

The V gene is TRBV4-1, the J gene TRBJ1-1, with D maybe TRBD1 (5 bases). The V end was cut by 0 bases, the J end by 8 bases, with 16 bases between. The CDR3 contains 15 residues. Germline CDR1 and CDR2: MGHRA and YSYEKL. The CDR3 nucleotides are TGCGCCAGCAGCCAAGATCGGCCCCAGGGACTAGAAGCTTTCTTT. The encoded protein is CASSQDRPQGLEAFF.

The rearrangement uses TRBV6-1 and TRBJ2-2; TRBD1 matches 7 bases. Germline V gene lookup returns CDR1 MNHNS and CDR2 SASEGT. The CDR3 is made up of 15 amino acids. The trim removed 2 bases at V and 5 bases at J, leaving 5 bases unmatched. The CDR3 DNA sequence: TGTGCCAGCAGTGAATTGTACAGGGGAACCGGGGAGCTGTTTTTT. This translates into CASSELYRGTGELFF.

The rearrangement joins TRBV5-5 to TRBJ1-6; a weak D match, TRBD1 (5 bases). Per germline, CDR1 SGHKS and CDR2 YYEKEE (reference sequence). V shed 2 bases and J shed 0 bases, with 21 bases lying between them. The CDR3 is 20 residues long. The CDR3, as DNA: TGTGCCAGCAGCTTCCGGGGCTGGGGCCGTGACAGCTCCTATAATTCACCCCTCCACTTT. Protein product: CASSFRGWGRDSSYNSPLHF.

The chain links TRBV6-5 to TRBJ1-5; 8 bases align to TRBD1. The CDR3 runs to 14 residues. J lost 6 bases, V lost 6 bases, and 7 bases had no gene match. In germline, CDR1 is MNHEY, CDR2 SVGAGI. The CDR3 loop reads CASSLQGALQPQHF. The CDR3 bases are TGTGCCAGCAGCCTCCAGGGGGCACTTCAGCCCCAGCATTTT.

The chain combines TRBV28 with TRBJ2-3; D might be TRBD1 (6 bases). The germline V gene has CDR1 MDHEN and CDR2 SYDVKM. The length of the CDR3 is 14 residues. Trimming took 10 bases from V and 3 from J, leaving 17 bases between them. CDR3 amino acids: CATLEQGRTDTQYF. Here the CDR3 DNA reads TGTGCCACCCTGGAACAGGGACGGACAGATACGCAGTATTTT.

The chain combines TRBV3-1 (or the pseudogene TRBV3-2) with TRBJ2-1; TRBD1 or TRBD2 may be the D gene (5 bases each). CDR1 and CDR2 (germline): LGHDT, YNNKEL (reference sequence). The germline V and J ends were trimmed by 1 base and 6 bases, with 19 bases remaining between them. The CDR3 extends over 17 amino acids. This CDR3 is CASSQVTGTAFVNEQFF. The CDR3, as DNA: TGTGCCAGCAGCCAAGTCACGGGGACGGCGTTTGTCAATGAGCAGTTCTTC.

CDR3 in amino acids: CASSPGQGADTQYF. CDR3 bases: TGTGCCAGCAGTCCTGGACAGGGGGCAGATACGCAGTATTTT. The chain recombines TRBV6-5 with TRBJ2-3; TRBD1 matches at 10 bases. The CDR3 length is 14 residues. Unmatched junction bases numbered 3, after V lost 5 bases and J lost 4 bases. The germline V gene has CDR1 MNHEY and CDR2 SVGAGI.